This entry concerns a single T cell receptor beta chain. This clone appeared a few times. Which antigen it targets is not known. One base away there is no much larger clone; base qualities are not given. Whole blood was collected in K2EDTA tubes by collaborating institutions according to the institutions' own protocols. For TCRbeta analysis, collaborators shipped samples as frozen whole blood, isolated PBMCs, or DNA extracted from either of those sample types. The CDR3 holds 16 amino acids from the cysteine to the phenylalanine. Only CDR3 DNA is held: 48 bases, read in frame from base 1. CDR1 and CDR2 (KGHDR, SFDVKD) derive from the germline V gene. V ends up 4 bases short and J 4 bases short, with an unmatched junction base count of 6. This sample was taken from a study of blood T cell repertoires in COVID-19 (dated by TCRdb to the early 2020s). For the study in its entirety: Samples from collaborators originated in the United States, Italy and Spain and spanned both the acute and convalescent phases of COVID-19. The material from the prospective study consisted of cDNA or gDNA derived from T cells, B-cell-depleted T cells, or PBMCs. The dataset comprised deeply sampled blood TCRbeta repertoires from subjects exposed to, actively infected with, or recovered from COVID-19. A freely available public database, intended as a resource for researchers studying the immune response to SARS-CoV-2, is where the repertoires were released. The samples were drawn from two sources: the first 160 participants of the ongoing ImmuneRACE study, and 1,200 or so subjects contributed by 6 global collaborators. Nearly every sample came with metadata listing a de-identified subject ID, COVID-19 status, age in years and sex. Where HLA class I and class II types were available, the types were taken from metadata supplied by the sample provider, not from assay-based typing. Findings and caveats that apply to the study as a whole: The quantity of clinical and demographic metadata differed by source and by participant and was supplied without curation.

TCRbeta CDR3 regions were amplified from genomic DNA by means of the immunoSEQ Assay, a bias-controlled multiplex PCR. The paper's processing steps were these. The number of nucleated cells in each sample was estimated from the amplification of reference gene primers within the assay. Sequence reads were collapsed and filtered to measure the absolute abundance of every unique TCRbeta CDR3 rearrangement. For each sample, productive Simpson clonality was calculated by taking the square root of Simpson's diversity index across productive rearrangements. Entries here come from immuneACCESS through TCRdb and include only in-frame sequences with V and J called. Some clones fail to appear in such tables; in the studies checked, an unresolved V gene covers under half of the shortfall, and the cause of the remainder is unknown. D and trimming were read from the DNA, whereas the V and J calls and clone size are those reported in that table. For this sample the table gives about 99,000 clones, of which more than 75% were detected only once. The ten largest clones capture more than 14% of the sample.

The sequence joins TRBV24-1 to TRBJ2-1, with 10 bases in between that match TRBD2. The sequence derives from a man aged 45 to 65 with acute or convalescent COVID-19. The specimen sequenced was peripheral blood. The base sequence is TGTGCCACCAGTGACCGGACTAGCGGAACTTACAATGAGCAGTTCTTC. This codes for CATSDRTSGTYNEQFF.